The 27 T cell receptor beta chains listed next were all sequenced from one sample in a study of T cell clones after liver transplantation. This table comes from immunoSEQ multiplex PCR, and its TCRdb copy is limited to in-frame clones, with some not included. This table has under 60,000 clones, over 60% appearing once. This material consisted of CD4+ T cells from blood, taken at the 22-month timepoint. Receptors were obtained from a human patient who received a liver transplant. Some T cells may be transferred from the graft donor.

The chain links TRBV28 to TRBJ2-1; 8 bases map to TRBD1. Germline V lookup: CDR1 MDHEN, CDR2 SYDVKM. Trimming cost V 6 bases and J 3 bases; bases outside gene matches: 7. The CDR3 runs 15 residues. This chain's CDR3 is CASRGYGQGYNEQFF. The DNA for the CDR3 is TGTGCCAGCAGGGGGTATGGACAGGGCTACAATGAGCAGTTCTTC.

This rearrangement joins TRBV28 to TRBJ1-2, with a weak D call TRBD1 (6 bases). Per germline, CDR1 MDHEN and CDR2 SYDVKM. The CDR3 has 14 residues. V lost 2 bases and J lost 8, with 15 bases in between. The CDR3 reads CASSLGGPTGGYTF. The CDR3 DNA is TGTGCCAGCAGTTTAGGGGGCCCGACTGGGGGCTACACCTTC.

The chain joins TRBV10-1 to TRBJ2-3, with 10 bases lining up with TRBD2. The CDR3 covers 14 residues. V was pared by 0 bases and J by 11 bases, with 5 bases of the junction left unmatched. Germline V lookup: CDR1 WNHNN, CDR2 SYGVQD (reference sequence). The CDR3 sequence: CASSESQRGGWQYF. The DNA for the CDR3 is TGCGCCAGCAGTGAGTCCCAGCGGGGGGGCTGGCAGTATTTT.

The count of this clone is one. The chain is built from TRBV5-1 and TRBJ2-5; TRBD1 aligns across 9 bases. The J segment lost 5 bases and the V segment lost 0 bases, leaving 5 bases of the junction unmatched. This CDR3 region has 15 residues. From germline, CDR1 is SGHRS and CDR2 YFSETQ. CDR3 nucleotide sequence: TGCGCCAGCAGCTTGGTAACAGGGGGCAGGGAGACCCAGTACTTC. Translating gives CASSLVTGGRETQYF.

This rearrangement joins TRBV4-2 to TRBJ2-3, with 7 bases identical to TRBD1. Germline CDR1 and CDR2: LGHNA and YNFKEQ. CDR3 length: 15 amino acids. The V and J ends lost 3 bases and 2 bases, in that order; junction bases with no gene match: 5. Here the CDR3 reads CASSHRTGDTDTQYF. CDR3 bases: TGTGCCAGCAGCCATCGGACAGGTGACACAGATACGCAGTATTTT.

In DNA, the CDR3 is TGCGCCAGCAGTGACCTAGGACAGGGATTAAACTATGGCTACACCTTC. Translation: CASSDLGQGLNYGYTF. This chain connects TRBV10-2 to TRBJ1-2, with 8 bases fitting TRBD1. This CDR3 is 16 amino acids long. V shed 3 bases, J shed 2 bases, and the junction held 8 bases outside the gene matches. Germline values: CDR1 WSHSY, CDR2 SAAADI.

This clone appeared a single time. The V call is TRBV2, the J call TRBJ2-3, with 10 bases fitting TRBD2. The germline CDR1 and CDR2 sequences are SNHLY and FYNNEI. The CDR3 covers 17 residues. The V and J ends lost 1 base and 1 base, in that order; junction bases with no gene match: 5. The CDR3 region has the DNA TGTGCCAGCAGTGAAGGGGCTAGCGGGGGACGCACAGATACGCAGTATTTT. Translated, it gives CASSEGASGGRTDTQYF.

V usage is TRBV11-2 and J usage is TRBJ1-2, with 8 bases aligning to TRBD1. Trimming took 4 bases from V and 4 from J; bases not matched to a gene: 17. The CDR3 covers 18 residues. The germline gives CDR1 SGHAT, CDR2 FQNNGV. The CDR3, as DNA: TGTGCCAGCAGCTCGATTAGAGGGCCTTACAGGGGGACCTATGGCTACACCTTC. The encoded protein is CASSSIRGPYRGTYGYTF. The whole variable domain, filled in from reference TRBV11-2 and TRBJ1-2, reads EAGVAQSPRYKIIEKRQSVAFWCNPISGHATLYWYQQILGQGPKLLIQFQNNGVVDDSQLPKDRFSAERLKGVDSTLKIQPAKLEDSAVYLCASSSIRGPYRGTYGYTFGSGTRLTVV.

V is TRBV6-1 and J is TRBJ2-4, with 7 positions matching TRBD1. After removal of 7 bases from V and 10 bases from J, the junction contained 7 bases not matched to a gene. This CDR3 is 12 amino acids long. Germline V CDR1 and CDR2: MNHNS, SASEGT. CDR3: CASMRDRVIQYF. CDR3 bases: TGTGCCAGCATGCGAGACAGGGTTATTCAGTACTTC.

This clone showed up just a few times. The chain couples TRBV2 to TRBJ1-6; D unresolved. The CDR3 has 16 amino acids. With 3 bases removed from V and 14 bases from J, the gap between germline ends came to 23 bases. Germline CDR1 and CDR2: SNHLY and FYNNEI. CDR3 nucleotides: TGTGCCAGCAGTGAGGGGAGGACGCAAGGTTTGAAGACCCTCCACTTT. Amino acid sequence: CASSEGRTQGLKTLHF.

The rearrangement joins TRBV19 to TRBJ1-3; D is ambiguous. The CDR3 covers 14 residues. In germline, CDR1 is LNHDA, CDR2 SQIVND (reference sequence). Trimming took off 4 bases at V and 2 bases at J, with 9 bases between the two ends. The chain's CDR3 is CASSTQSTGNTIYF. Written as DNA, the CDR3 is TGTGCCAGTAGTACACAGTCCACTGGAAACACCATATATTTT.

The chain couples TRBV10-2 to TRBJ2-3, with 10 bases aligning to TRBD1. Per germline, CDR1 WSHSY and CDR2 SAAADI. This CDR3 is built from 15 residues. With 3 bases clipped from V and 2 bases from J, the junction kept 2 bases outside the gene matches. CDR3 region: CASSEGQGDTDTQYF. The CDR3 nucleotides are TGCGCCAGCAGTGAAGGACAGGGGGACACAGATACGCAGTATTTT.

The chain joins TRBV11-2 to TRBJ2-3; D is perhaps TRBD1 (6 bases). With 3 bases removed from V and 5 bases from J, the gap between germline ends came to 6 bases. Germline CDR1 and CDR2: SGHAT and FQNNGV. The CDR3 has 12 residues. CDR3 amino acids: CASSFRGDTQYF. CDR3 coding DNA: TGTGCCAGCAGCTTCAGGGGAGATACGCAGTATTTT.

The chain joins TRBV18 to TRBJ1-4; 8 bases are a match to TRBD1. The V gene end was trimmed by 3 bases and the J gene end by 1 base; junction bases not matched to a gene: 7. CDR3 size: 17 residues. Germline V gene sequence: CDR1 KGHSH, CDR2 LQKENI. This CDR3 reads CASSPSGGLVTNEKLFF. The CDR3 coding sequence is TGTGCCAGCTCACCTTCAGGGGGCCTAGTAACTAATGAAAAACTGTTTTTT.

This clone qualifies as medium-sized. The chain is built from TRBV28 and TRBJ2-7; D remains unclear. The germline gives CDR1 MDHEN, CDR2 SYDVKM. The CDR3 consists of 11 residues. The V end lost 6 bases, the J end lost 0 bases, and 3 bases lay between the germline ends. The CDR3, as DNA: TGTGCCAGCAGCTCCTCCTACGAGCAGTACTTC. Translated: CASSSSYEQYF. The full variable domain, its missing parts supplied by reference TRBV28 and TRBJ2-7, is DVKVTQSSRYLVKRTGEKVFLECVQDMDHENMFWYRQDPGLGLRLIYFSYDVKMKEKGDIPEGYSVSREKKERFSLILESASTNQTSMYLCASSSSYEQYFGPGTRLTVT.

V gene TRBV5-4 combines with J gene TRBJ1-4; TRBD1 matches at 9 bases. The V gene end was trimmed by 1 base and the J gene end by 8 bases; junction bases not matched to a gene: 6. CDR1 and CDR2 (germline): SGHNT, YYREEE (reference sequence). There are 15 residues in the CDR3. This CDR3 reads CASSLPGTGREKLFF. In nucleotides, the CDR3 is TGTGCCAGCAGCTTGCCGGGGACAGGGCGGGAAAAACTGTTTTTT.

The genes are TRBV6-1 and TRBJ2-5; no clear D. There are 12 residues in the CDR3. V gave up 2 bases and J gave up 5 bases, with 6 bases separating them. Germline V lookup: CDR1 MNHNS, CDR2 SASEGT. The CDR3 loop reads CASSELGETQYF. In DNA form, the CDR3 reads TGTGCCAGCAGTGAATTGGGGGAGACCCAGTACTTC.

The genes are TRBV7-2 and TRBJ2-3; 8 bases agree with TRBD1. Per germline, CDR1 SGHTA and CDR2 FQGNSA. V lost 1 base and J lost 3; bases outside the gene matches: 0. The CDR3 contains 14 residues. The CDR3 DNA is TGTGCCAGCAGCTTAGACAGGGGGACAGATACGCAGTATTTT. Encoded protein: CASSLDRGTDTQYF. The full variable domain, rest sourced from reference TRBV7-2 and TRBJ2-3, is GAGVSQSPSNKVTEKGKDVELRCDPISGHTALYWYRQSLGQGLEFLIYFQGNSAPDKSGLPSDRFSAERTGGSVSTLTIQRTQQEDSAVYLCASSLDRGTDTQYFGPGTRLTVL.

This chain joins TRBV10-1 and TRBJ1-5; a possible D gene is TRBD1 (5 bases). The germline V gene has CDR1 WNHNN and CDR2 SYGVQD (reference sequence). V lost 4 bases, J lost 3 bases, and 13 bases lay in between. CDR3 length equals 15 residues. CDR3 residues: CASSGRWGSNQPQHF. CDR3 nucleotides: TGCGCCAGCAGTGGACGGTGGGGGTCCAATCAGCCCCAGCATTTT.

This clone turned up a few times. Here the CDR3 reads CASSATGTSDGTQYF. DNA of the CDR3: TGTGCCAGCAGCGCAACCGGGACTAGCGATGGGACCCAGTACTTC. This chain joins TRBV7-6 and TRBJ2-5, with 10 bases identical to TRBD2. J gave up 7 bases and V 5 bases, and 10 bases lay outside the gene matches. In germline, CDR1 is SGHVS, CDR2 FNYEAQ. This CDR3 is built from 15 residues.

The J gene is TRBJ1-6, the V gene TRBV28, with D perhaps TRBD1 (5 bases). With 4 bases removed from V and 1 base from J, the gap between germline ends came to 20 bases. The CDR3 has 19 residues. Germline CDR1 is MDHEN and CDR2 is SYDVKM. CDR3 coding DNA: TGTGCCAGCAGTTGGCGGGGGTTTAGGGGAAGGTCCTATAATTCACCCCTCCACTTT. Translated, it gives CASSWRGFRGRSYNSPLHF.

The chain recombines TRBV6-6 with TRBJ2-7; D tentatively reads TRBD1 or TRBD2 (5 bases each). The CDR3 covers 15 residues. Trimming took 5 bases from V and 2 from J, leaving 16 bases between them. Germline V CDR1 and CDR2: MNHNY, SVGAGI (reference sequence). The CDR3 loop is CASSPSGTGPYEQYF. The CDR3 nucleotides are TGTGCCAGCAGTCCCTCCGGGACGGGGCCCTACGAGCAGTACTTC.

V and J are TRBV19 and TRBJ1-3, with a weak D call TRBD1 (5 bases). CDR1 and CDR2 from the germline V gene are LNHDA and SQIVND (reference sequence). Trimming took off 4 bases at V and 9 bases at J, with 19 bases between the two ends. This CDR3 is 15 amino acids long. The CDR3 bases are TGTGCCAGTAGTACCGGGACCGACGGAGGGGTCACCATATATTTT. It specifies CASSTGTDGGVTIYF.

This clone was picked up one time. This CDR3 is also generated by other DNA sequences in the sample. The chain has TRBV18 and TRBJ2-7, with 8 bases lining up with TRBD1. The CDR3 is made up of 14 amino acids. The V segment lost 3 bases and the J segment 7 bases; nucleotides outside the gene matches: 8. Germline V CDR1 and CDR2: KGHSH, LQKENI. CDR3: CASSPRQGAGEQYF. The CDR3 DNA follows: TGTGCCAGCTCACCGAGGCAGGGGGCGGGGGAGCAGTACTTC.

This sequence joins TRBV11-3 and TRBJ2-2; the D gene is possibly TRBD2 (6 bases). From germline, CDR1 is SGHNT and CDR2 YENEEA. Trimming took off 3 bases at V and 8 bases at J, with 19 bases between the two ends. The CDR3 loop spans 16 amino acids. The CDR3 sequence is CASSFSSVAGGGELFF. The CDR3 nucleotides read TGTGCCAGCAGCTTCTCTTCAGTGGCCGGGGGAGGGGAGCTGTTTTTT.

V and J are TRBV15 and TRBJ1-2; 8 bases map to TRBD1. Germline assignment: CDR1 LNHNV and CDR2 YYDKDF (reference sequence). Trimming cost V 5 bases and J 3 bases; bases outside gene matches: 8. This CDR3 is 15 amino acids long. The DNA of the CDR3 is TGTGCCACCAGCGACCGACAGGGGCTTTACTATGGCTACACCTTC. Translating gives CATSDRQGLYYGYTF.

A single count supports this clone. This chain links TRBV27 with TRBJ2-1; 8 bases align to TRBD2. The V and J ends lost 5 bases and 6 bases, in that order; junction bases with no gene match: 12. Looked up from germline, CDR1 is MNHEY and CDR2 is SMNVEV (reference sequence). The CDR3 is 16 amino acids. DNA for the CDR3: TGTGCCAGCAGTCACCCTACGGGGGGGCTAGGCAATGAGCAGTTCTTC. As protein: CASSHPTGGLGNEQFF.